This TCR beta chain comes out of a study of cytomegalovirus exposure and HLA in healthy donors. Study-level points and caveats: Subsequent analysis showed first-cohort TCR clusters tending to co-occur in around 110 validation repertoires. Many donors carried some public TCRs, although rarity characterized most TCR sequences.

The data were produced by immunoSEQ multiplex PCR, yet TCRdb's version contains in-frame clones alone and is incomplete. The sample holds 100,000 to 150,000 clones, under 90% seen once. For this clone: Its matching antigen is unknown.

V shed 3 bases, J shed 0 bases, and the junction held 0 bases outside the gene matches. Germline assignment: CDR1 SGHDT and CDR2 YYEEEE. The CDR3 consists of 14 residues. This chain joins TRBV5-6 and TRBJ2-7; 10 bases align to TRBD1. This clonotype was obtained from a woman aged 30 to 39 in good health and CMV-seronegative. Sequences were obtained from PBMCs. The CDR3 sequence: CASSWDRGSYEQYF. DNA for the CDR3: TGTGCCAGCAGCTGGGACAGGGGCTCCTACGAGCAGTACTTC.